One and the same sample provided the 31 T cell receptor beta chains below, sequenced in a study of shared clonotypes between healthy human individuals. CD45RO-negative cells were positively selected for CCR7, leaving out terminally differentiated effector memory CD45RA+ cells. Repertoires were generated with immunoSEQ multiplex PCR, while TCRdb's copy carries only in-frame clones and drops some. The sample lists 760,000 or so clones, approximately 96% occurring once. Input material: naive CD8+ T cells sorted from blood. Receptor source: a man aged 25-40 years in good health.

The V call is TRBV27, the J call TRBJ2-7; no clear D. Trimming removed 7 bases from V and 3 bases from J, with 10 bases in between. Germline loops: CDR1 MNHEY, CDR2 SMNVEV (reference sequence). This CDR3 comprises 12 residues. The CDR3 DNA is TGTGCCAGCAAGGGCAGTTTCTACGAGCAGTACTTC. Protein: CASKGSFYEQYF.

The genes are TRBV27 and TRBJ1-2; TRBD1 aligns across 7 bases. Unmatched junction bases numbered 4, after V lost 0 bases and J lost 6 bases. CDR1 is MNHEY and CDR2 is SMNVEV in the germline V gene (reference sequence). The CDR3 extends over 14 amino acids. The CDR3 reads CASSLSPGGNGYTF. The DNA for the CDR3 is TGTGCCAGCAGTTTATCTCCAGGGGGGAATGGCTACACCTTC.

The chain has TRBV7-9 and TRBJ2-1; tentative D call: TRBD2 (6 bases). Deletions cut 0 bases from V and 2 bases from J, with 17 bases between. This CDR3 is built from 18 residues. CDR1 and CDR2 (germline): SEHNR, FQNEAQ (reference sequence). The CDR3 DNA sequence: TGTGCCAGCAGCTTAGCCCCCGGGACTTCCTCCGCCTACAATGAGCAGTTCTTC. This encodes CASSLAPGTSSAYNEQFF.

The chain couples TRBV29-1 to TRBJ1-2; D is possibly TRBD1 (5 bases). This CDR3 has 12 residues. Germline V gene lookup returns CDR1 SQVTM and CDR2 ANQGSEA. Trimming pared 0 bases from V and 8 bases from J, leaving 10 bases between. CDR3 region: CSVEDRGDGYTF. DNA for the CDR3: TGCAGCGTTGAAGATAGAGGGGACGGCTACACCTTC.

For the CDR3, the DNA is TGTGCCAGCAGTTTATCGACGGGCTCCCCCTACAATGAGCAGTTCTTC. Protein product: CASSLSTGSPYNEQFF. The rearrangement links TRBV27 to TRBJ2-1; unclear D gene. This CDR3 has 16 residues. V was cut by 0 bases and J by 2 bases, with 11 bases left in between. Germline loops: CDR1 MNHEY, CDR2 SMNVEV (reference sequence).

CDR3 DNA: TGTGCCATCAGTTCGGACAGGGGCGAGCAGTACTTC. It encodes CAISSDRGEQYF. The rearrangement joins TRBV10-3 to TRBJ2-7; 9 nucleotides line up with TRBD1. After removal of 5 bases from V and 6 bases from J, the junction contained 2 bases not matched to a gene. The CDR3 sequence is 12 residues long. Germline V CDR1 and CDR2: ENHRY, SYGVKD.

The V gene is TRBV5-1, the J gene TRBJ2-7; 7 bases are a match to TRBD1. From germline, CDR1 is SGHRS and CDR2 YFSETQ. The CDR3 totals 15 residues. With V trimmed by 1 base and J by 1 base, 5 bases remained unmatched. The CDR3 DNA follows: TGCGCCAGCAGCTTGAGAATGGGACAGTCCTACGAGCAGTACTTC. Translated: CASSLRMGQSYEQYF.

The chain couples TRBV21-1 to TRBJ1-5. TRBV21-1 is noted as a pseudogene. The length of the CDR3 is 18 residues. In DNA, the CDR3 is TGTGCCAGCAGCAAACAGTCCCCGAGGTTTTATAGCAATCAGCCCCAGCATTTT. This codes for CASSKQSPRFYSNQPQHF.

Comments on this clone: Other DNA sequences from this sample encode an identical CDR3 as well. The CDR3 sequence: CASSYDSYEQYF. In nucleotides, the CDR3 is TGTGCCAGCAGCTACGATTCCTACGAGCAGTACTTC. This chain uses TRBV7-9 with TRBJ2-7, with D unresolved. CDR1 is SEHNR and CDR2 is FQNEAQ in the germline V gene (reference sequence). This CDR3 comprises 12 residues. The ends were cut back, 4 bases at V and 1 base at J, with 5 bases in the middle.

The CDR3 nucleotides are TGTGCCAGCAGCACCGGGGTCCTCGAGCAGTACTTC. Translation gives CASSTGVLEQYF. V gene TRBV13 combines with J gene TRBJ2-7; weak D call: TRBD2 (5 bases). Trimming cost V 5 bases and J 6 bases, with 11 bases left between them. CDR3 length: 12 residues. CDR1 is PRHDT, CDR2 FYEKMQ, per germline (reference sequence).

The V call is TRBV21-1, the J call TRBJ2-7; TRBD2 is the table's D call and was not checked against the DNA. TRBV21-1 is termed a pseudogene. This CDR3 region has 16 residues. The CDR3 reads CASSMEGLAENYEQYF. The CDR3 DNA reads TGTGCCAGCAGCATGGAGGGACTAGCGGAGAACTACGAGCAGTACTTC.

The V and J genes are TRBV28 and TRBJ2-1; 7 nucleotides agree with TRBD2. Germline assignment: CDR1 MDHEN and CDR2 SYDVKM. The ends lost 8 bases at V and 1 base at J; junction bases unmatched: 5. The CDR3 runs to 14 residues. CDR3 sequence: CASSGGGSYNEQFF. CDR3 DNA: TGTGCCAGCTCCGGGGGAGGGTCCTACAATGAGCAGTTCTTC.

The chain employs TRBV25-1 and TRBJ1-4, with D perhaps matching TRBD1 (5 bases). Germline CDR1 is MGHDK and CDR2 is SYGVNS. V lost 0 bases to trimming and J lost 7 bases, with 15 bases between them. The CDR3 loop spans 16 amino acids. CDR3 loop: CASSEYVGPEGEKLFF. For the CDR3, the DNA is TGTGCCAGCAGTGAATATGTGGGACCGGAGGGTGAAAAACTGTTTTTT.

This CDR3 reads CASSQRTGSLAKNIQYF. For the CDR3, the DNA is TGTGCCAGCAGTCAGAGAACTGGTTCCCTAGCCAAAAACATTCAGTACTTC. This chain links TRBV28 with TRBJ2-4; D remains ambiguous. The ends were cut back, 5 bases at V and 0 bases at J, with 17 bases in the middle. Germline V gene sequence: CDR1 MDHEN, CDR2 SYDVKM. The CDR3 runs to 17 residues.

V is TRBV5-6 and J is TRBJ2-5; TRBD1 agrees at 7 bases. In germline, CDR1 is SGHDT, CDR2 YYEEEE. The CDR3 is 14 residues long. Trimming at V came to 7 bases and at J to 1 base, leaving 7 bases not matched to a gene. CDR3 nucleotide sequence: TGTGCCAGCTCCCAGGCAGGGGGCCAAGAGACCCAGTACTTC. Protein product: CASSQAGGQETQYF.

The chain is built from TRBV30 and TRBJ2-7; a weak D match, TRBD1 (5 bases). This CDR3 has 12 residues. V was shortened by 1 base and J by 10 bases, with 14 bases between the two germline ends. CDR1 and CDR2 from the germline V gene are GTSNPN and SVGIG (reference sequence). The CDR3 sequence is CAWSEGMPSQYF. The CDR3 region has the DNA TGTGCCTGGAGTGAGGGGATGCCGAGTCAGTACTTC.

The rearrangement joins TRBV28 to TRBJ1-1, with D unresolved. Deletions cut 6 bases from V and 1 base from J, with 12 bases between. The CDR3 totals 14 residues. The V gene's germline CDR1 is MDHEN and CDR2 SYDVKM. CDR3: CASSYPHTNTEAFF. CDR3 sequence (DNA): TGTGCCAGCAGCTACCCCCATACGAACACTGAAGCTTTCTTT. The full variable domain, completed using reference TRBV28 and TRBJ1-1, is DVKVTQSSRYLVKRTGEKVFLECVQDMDHENMFWYRQDPGLGLRLIYFSYDVKMKEKGDIPEGYSVSREKKERFSLILESASTNQTSMYLCASSYPHTNTEAFFGQGTRLTVV.

The chain couples TRBV5-4 to TRBJ2-1; no firm D call. Germline V gene data show CDR1 as SGHNT and CDR2 as YYREEE (reference sequence). This CDR3 region has 12 residues. V was clipped by 2 bases and J by 10 bases, with 10 bases between them. CDR3 DNA: TGTGCCAGCAGCTTCGGCGGCACCGAGCAGTTCTTC. Translating gives CASSFGGTEQFF.

The V call is TRBV11-2, the J call TRBJ2-1; TRBD1 might be the D (6 bases). Germline V gives CDR1 SGHAT, CDR2 FQNNGV. The V gene lost 6 bases and the J gene lost 7 bases, with 10 bases spanning the gap. The CDR3 runs 12 residues. In DNA, the CDR3 is TGTGCCAGCAGGGCGACAGGTAATGAGCAGTTCTTC. Encoded protein: CASRATGNEQFF. The full variable domain, with the rest looked up from reference TRBV11-2 and TRBJ2-1, is EAGVAQSPRYKIIEKRQSVAFWCNPISGHATLYWYQQILGQGPKLLIQFQNNGVVDDSQLPKDRFSAERLKGVDSTLKIQPAKLEDSAVYLCASRATGNEQFFGPGTRLTVL.

The rearrangement uses TRBV11-2 and TRBJ2-5; possibly TRBD2 for D (6 bases). The ends were cut back, 5 bases at V and 4 bases at J, with 11 bases in the middle. The CDR3 loop spans 13 amino acids. Germline-derived CDR1 and CDR2 are SGHAT and FQNNGV. The CDR3 spells CASSPGGGETQYF. CDR3 DNA sequence: TGTGCCAGCAGCCCCGGGGGTGGAGAGACCCAGTACTTC.

V gene TRBV7-2 combines with J gene TRBJ2-7; D not certain. Germline CDR1 is SGHTA and CDR2 is FQGNSA. The CDR3 is 15 amino acids. The ends were cut back, 1 base at V and 2 bases at J, with 12 bases in the middle. CDR3 region: CASSLGRDWAYEQYF. CDR3 DNA: TGTGCCAGCAGCTTAGGAAGGGATTGGGCCTACGAGCAGTACTTC.

The chain joins TRBV7-8 to TRBJ2-3; 12 bases are a match to TRBD2. The CDR3 covers 18 residues. J gave up 4 bases and V 6 bases, and 14 bases lay outside the gene matches. From germline, CDR1 is SGHVS and CDR2 FQNEAQ. DNA of the CDR3: TGTGCCAGCAGATGGCTAGCGGGAGGGCCACGGTTTTCAGATACGCAGTATTTT. It translates to CASRWLAGGPRFSDTQYF. Variable domain in full (rest from reference TRBV7-8 and TRBJ2-3): GAGVSQSPRYKVAKRGQDVALRCDPISGHVSLFWYQQALGQGPEFLTYFQNEAQLDKSGLPSDRFFAERPEGSVSTLKIQRTQQEDSAVYLCASRWLAGGPRFSDTQYFGPGTRLTVL.

The V and J genes are TRBV9 and TRBJ2-5; 8 nucleotides align to TRBD2. V trimming: 3 bases; J trimming: 1 base; junction bases outside the gene matches: 20. Germline assignment: CDR1 SGDLS and CDR2 YYNGEE. The CDR3 has 20 residues. CDR3: CASSGTIGLAGRGLQETQYF. The CDR3 DNA reads as TGTGCCAGCAGCGGAACCATAGGACTAGCCGGGAGGGGCCTCCAAGAGACCCAGTACTTC.

The rearrangement uses TRBV29-1 and TRBJ2-7, with 10 bases fitting TRBD2. The germline V gene has CDR1 SQVTM and CDR2 ANQGSEA. This CDR3 is 15 amino acids long. With V trimmed by 6 bases and J by 3 bases, 11 bases remained unmatched. CDR3: CSVREGRTSGYEQYF. For the CDR3, the DNA is TGCAGCGTCCGAGAAGGGAGGACTAGCGGCTACGAGCAGTACTTC.

This chain connects TRBV11-2 to TRBJ2-7; the match to TRBD2 covers 16 bases. This CDR3 is built from 17 residues. V lost 5 bases to trimming and J lost 3 bases; unmatched junction nucleotides: 7. Germline V gene data show CDR1 as SGHAT and CDR2 as FQNNGV. This CDR3 reads CASSPGLAGGPFYEQYF. CDR3 coding DNA: TGTGCCAGCAGCCCGGGACTAGCGGGAGGGCCTTTCTACGAGCAGTACTTC.

V usage is TRBV9 and J usage is TRBJ2-7; possible D gene TRBD1, 6 bases. This CDR3 comprises 15 residues. Per germline, CDR1 SGDLS and CDR2 YYNGEE. V gave up 4 bases and J gave up 7 bases, with 21 bases separating them. CDR3: CASSPALAPRGEQYF. The CDR3 DNA sequence: TGTGCCAGCAGCCCCGCGCTAGCCCCGAGGGGGGAGCAGTACTTC.

V usage is TRBV6-5 and J usage is TRBJ2-3; no clear D gene. V lost 0 bases and J 4 bases, leaving 8 bases between the germline ends. The CDR3 is 14 amino acids. Germline V CDR1 and CDR2: MNHEY, SVGAGI. This CDR3 reads CASSYSGSSDTQYF. The CDR3 bases are TGTGCCAGCAGTTACTCGGGCAGTTCAGATACGCAGTATTTT.

In DNA, the CDR3 is TGTGCCAGCACCAGTACCCGGGACATCGGGACTAGCGGGAGGGCTTTATCCTACAATGAGCAGTTCTTC. As protein: CASTSTRDIGTSGRALSYNEQFF. J is TRBJ2-1 and V is TRBV9, with TRBD2 matching over 16 bases. This CDR3 has 23 residues. J gave up 1 base and V 6 bases, and 22 bases lay outside the gene matches. The germline V gene encodes CDR1 SGDLS and CDR2 YYNGEE. The whole variable domain, filled in from reference TRBV9 and TRBJ2-1, reads DSGVTQTPKHLITATGQRVTLRCSPRSGDLSVYWYQQSLDQGLQFLIQYYNGEERAKGNILERFSAQQFPDLHSELNLSSLELGDSALYFCASTSTRDIGTSGRALSYNEQFFGPGTRLTVL.

The chain employs TRBV2 and TRBJ2-1, with TRBD2 matching over 11 bases. The CDR3 spans 13 residues. Germline CDR1 reads SNHLY; CDR2 reads FYNNEI. V lost 8 bases to trimming and J lost 4 bases; unmatched junction nucleotides: 1. Here the CDR3 reads CASPSGRYNEQFF. For the CDR3, the DNA is TGTGCCAGCCCTAGCGGGAGGTACAATGAGCAGTTCTTC. Drawing the rest from reference TRBV2 and TRBJ2-1, the complete variable domain is EPEVTQTPSHQVTQMGQEVILRCVPISNHLYFYWYRQILGQKVEFLVSFYNNEISEKSEIFDDQFSVERPDGSNFTLKIRSTKLEDSAMYFCASPSGRYNEQFFGPGTRLTVL.

The J gene is TRBJ2-1, the V gene TRBV10-1; 7 bases match TRBD1. The CDR3 has 15 amino acids. V shed 10 bases, J shed 5 bases, and the junction held 14 bases outside the gene matches. CDR1 is WNHNN and CDR2 is SYGVQD in the germline V gene (reference sequence). The CDR3 here is CATKRQGISNNEQFF. CDR3 DNA sequence: TGCGCCACCAAACGACAGGGTATTTCGAACAATGAGCAGTTCTTC.

This chain joins TRBV27 and TRBJ2-1; the D gene is possibly TRBD1 (5 bases). Germline V gives CDR1 MNHEY, CDR2 SMNVEV (reference sequence). V shed 3 bases and J shed 3 bases, with 21 bases lying between them. The CDR3 length is 18 residues. CDR3 coding DNA: TGTGCCAGCAGTTTTTTCTTGCTTGGGCAGGGCGACTACAATGAGCAGTTCTTC. This encodes CASSFFLLGQGDYNEQFF.